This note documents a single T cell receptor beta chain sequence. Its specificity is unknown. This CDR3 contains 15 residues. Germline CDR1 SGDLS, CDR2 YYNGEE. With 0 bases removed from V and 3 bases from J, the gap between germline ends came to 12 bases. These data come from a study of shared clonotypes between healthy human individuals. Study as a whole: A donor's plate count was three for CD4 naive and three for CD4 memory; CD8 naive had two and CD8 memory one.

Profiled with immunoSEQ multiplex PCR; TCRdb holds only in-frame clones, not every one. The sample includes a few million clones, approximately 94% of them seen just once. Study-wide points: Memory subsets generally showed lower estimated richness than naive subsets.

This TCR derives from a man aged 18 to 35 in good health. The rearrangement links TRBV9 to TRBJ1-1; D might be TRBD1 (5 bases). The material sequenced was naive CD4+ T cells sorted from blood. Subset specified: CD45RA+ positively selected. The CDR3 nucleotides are TGTGCCAGCAGCGTAGGGGGGAATACGGACACTGAAGCTTTCTTT. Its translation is CASSVGGNTDTEAFF.